The 28 T cell receptor beta chains below all came from one sample that was sequenced in a study of blood T cell repertoires in COVID-19. TCRdb keeps only in-frame clones here, not all; method: immunoSEQ multiplex PCR. The data show about 280,000 clones, 90% seen once. What was sequenced was PBMCs or T cells enriched from blood (not recorded which). These receptors originate from a woman under 30 with acute COVID-19.

The genes are TRBV6-5 and TRBJ2-7; TRBD1 might be the D (5 bases). Between the trimmed V and J ends, which lost 2 bases and 1 base, there was a span of 9 bases. This CDR3 contains 14 residues. Germline V gene sequence: CDR1 MNHEY, CDR2 SVGAGI. CDR3 region: CASSYGAQSYEQYF. The CDR3 DNA sequence: TGTGCCAGCAGTTACGGGGCCCAGTCCTACGAGCAGTACTTC.

V is TRBV11-2 and J is TRBJ1-1, with D perhaps matching TRBD1 (6 bases). The CDR3 has 15 amino acids. Trimming pared 0 bases from V and 0 bases from J, leaving 8 bases between. Germline values: CDR1 SGHAT, CDR2 FQNNGV. The CDR3 DNA follows: TGTGCCAGCAGCTTAGACGGGGGGCTGAACACTGAAGCTTTCTTT. It translates to CASSLDGGLNTEAFF. The complete variable domain, with remaining parts taken from reference TRBV11-2 and TRBJ1-1, reads EAGVAQSPRYKIIEKRQSVAFWCNPISGHATLYWYQQILGQGPKLLIQFQNNGVVDDSQLPKDRFSAERLKGVDSTLKIQPAKLEDSAVYLCASSLDGGLNTEAFFGQGTRLTVV.

This chain connects TRBV28 to TRBJ1-1; 10 nucleotides match TRBD1. V trimming: 8 bases; J trimming: 2 bases; junction bases outside the gene matches: 20. The CDR3 loop spans 19 amino acids. Germline assignment: CDR1 MDHEN and CDR2 SYDVKM. CDR3 sequence: CASVFSWGTGAFSNTEAFF. CDR3 sequence (DNA): TGTGCCAGCGTCTTTTCCTGGGGGACAGGGGCGTTCTCAAACACTGAAGCTTTCTTT.

The rearrangement links TRBV5-1 to TRBJ2-2; perhaps TRBD2 as D (5 bases). The CDR3 consists of 13 residues. The germline V gene encodes CDR1 SGHRS and CDR2 YFSETQ. V lost 6 bases, J lost 6 bases, and 12 bases lay in between. The DNA of the CDR3 is TGCGCCAGCAAGGAGAGGGAGCCCGGGGAGCTGTTTTTT. It codes for CASKEREPGELFF. Full variable domain (rest looked up from reference TRBV5-1 and TRBJ2-2): KAGVTQTPRYLIKTRGQQVTLSCSPISGHRSVSWYQQTPGQGLQFLFEYFSETQRNKGNFPGRFSGRQFSNSRSEMNVSTLELGDSALYLCASKEREPGELFFGEGSRLTVL.

The V and J genes are TRBV24-1 and TRBJ2-7; TRBD1 aligns across 8 bases. The CDR3 runs to 14 residues. Unmatched junction bases numbered 6, after V lost 6 bases and J lost 3 bases. Germline V gene data show CDR1 as KGHDR and CDR2 as SFDVKD. CDR3: CATSRTGSGYEQYF. The CDR3 region has the DNA TGTGCCACCAGTAGGACAGGGTCGGGCTACGAGCAGTACTTC.

This chain joins TRBV28 and TRBJ1-4, with D uncertain. CDR3 length: 13 amino acids. The germline V gene encodes CDR1 MDHEN and CDR2 SYDVKM. V gave up 4 bases and J gave up 4 bases, with 7 bases separating them. As DNA, the CDR3 is TGTGCCAGCAGTTCCACAGTTAATGAAAAACTGTTTTTT. Translating gives CASSSTVNEKLFF.

The V and J genes are TRBV7-6 and TRBJ2-3, with 9 nucleotides matching TRBD1. In germline, CDR1 is SGHVS, CDR2 FNYEAQ. This CDR3 contains 16 residues. Trimming took 2 bases from V and 5 from J; bases not matched to a gene: 8. In nucleotides, the CDR3 is TGTGCCAGCAGCTTAATGACCGGGACAGGGAAAGATACGCAGTATTTT. Amino acid sequence: CASSLMTGTGKDTQYF.

The chain uses TRBV11-1 and TRBJ2-2; D possibly corresponds to TRBD1 (6 bases). The CDR3 has 15 residues. Trimming took off 6 bases at V and 0 bases at J, with 11 bases between the two ends. The germline V gene encodes CDR1 SGHAT and CDR2 FQDESV (reference sequence). CDR3 bases: TGTGCCAGCAGATTACAGGGCTCGAACACCGGGGAGCTGTTTTTT. This gives the protein CASRLQGSNTGELFF.

This chain connects TRBV10-1 to TRBJ2-1; 11 nucleotides line up with TRBD2. The length of the CDR3 is 15 residues. Germline trimming cut 6 bases from V and 5 bases from J; bases unmatched to any gene: 6. Germline V CDR1 and CDR2: WNHNN, SYGVQD (reference sequence). The CDR3 DNA sequence: TGCGCCAGCAGCTCGGGACTAGCGGCCAACAATGAGCAGTTCTTC. Protein: CASSSGLAANNEQFF.

V gene TRBV6-5 combines with J gene TRBJ2-5; D call uncertain. The CDR3 runs to 12 residues. CDR1 MNHEY and CDR2 SVGAGI come from the germline V gene. The germline V and J ends were trimmed by 3 bases and 3 bases, with 5 bases remaining between them. The CDR3 reads CASSYEEETQYF. The CDR3, as DNA: TGTGCCAGCAGTTATGAGGAAGAGACCCAGTACTTC.

The J gene is TRBJ1-5, the V gene TRBV18, with D unclear. CDR3 length: 15 residues. The V and J ends lost 2 bases and 0 bases respectively, with 8 bases between them. Germline assignment: CDR1 KGHSH and CDR2 LQKENI. The CDR3 DNA follows: TGTGCCAGCTCACCAGGCTCGGGTAGCAATCAGCCCCAGCATTTT. This encodes CASSPGSGSNQPQHF.

The genes are TRBV21-1 and TRBJ1-5; TRBD1 is the table's D call, not checked against the DNA. TRBV21-1 is shown as a pseudogene. This CDR3 spans 19 amino acids. The CDR3 spells CASSILRQGGAYSNQPQHF. In DNA, the CDR3 is TGTGCCAGCAGCATTCTCAGACAAGGGGGAGCCTATAGCAATCAGCCCCAGCATTTT.

As concerns this clone: The same CDR3 also results from other DNA sequences found in this sample. The V call is TRBV18, the J call TRBJ2-1; possible D gene TRBD2, 5 bases. Trimming shortened V by 3 bases and J by 5 bases, and 8 bases separated the two germline ends. Looked up from germline, CDR1 is KGHSH and CDR2 is LQKENI. This CDR3 has 13 amino acids. CDR3 loop: CASSPGLNNEQFF. Here the CDR3 DNA reads TGTGCCAGCTCACCCGGACTGAACAATGAGCAGTTCTTC.

V gene TRBV7-9 combines with J gene TRBJ2-2, with 10 nucleotides matching TRBD1. The CDR3 is 16 amino acids. V shed 4 bases and J 6 bases; nucleotides not matched to a gene: 8. Per the germline V gene, CDR1 is SEHNR and CDR2 is FQNEAQ (reference sequence). Here the CDR3 DNA reads TGTGCCAGCAGCTCCCCGGGACAGGGGTGGGCCGGGGAGCTGTTTTTT. Its protein product is CASSSPGQGWAGELFF.

A word on this clone: Germline is not matched at one junction end, which may reflect a read error. The rearrangement joins TRBV12-3 or TRBV12-4 to TRBJ1-5, with 9 nucleotides matching TRBD1. The length of the CDR3 is 11 residues. The DNA for the CDR3 is TGTGCCAGCAGTTTAGGGACAGGGGTGAATTTT. Its protein product is CASSLGTGVNF.

V and J are TRBV21-1 and TRBJ2-1; the DNA was not used to check the table's D call, TRBD1. TRBV21-1 counts as a pseudogene. This CDR3 region has 17 residues. Here the CDR3 reads CASSKGWEDRGDNEQFF. CDR3 DNA sequence: TGTGCCAGCAGCAAAGGATGGGAGGACAGGGGCGACAATGAGCAGTTCTTC.

The chain recombines TRBV27 with TRBJ2-7; D is unresolved. In germline, CDR1 is MNHEY, CDR2 SMNVEV (reference sequence). The CDR3 spans 16 residues. V was trimmed by 0 bases and J by 4 bases, leaving 16 bases between them. The CDR3 DNA is TGTGCCAGCAGTTTATCATTTGTGTCTACGTCGTACGAGCAGTACTTC. As protein: CASSLSFVSTSYEQYF.

The rearrangement joins TRBV6-5 to TRBJ2-7; 8 bases are shared with TRBD2. The junction had 4 bases not matched to a gene; V was cut back by 2 bases and J by 4 bases. The CDR3 extends over 14 amino acids. Germline CDR1 MNHEY, CDR2 SVGAGI. CDR3 DNA sequence: TGTGCCAGCAGTTACGTAGCGGGGCCTTACGAGCAGTACTTC. Its protein is CASSYVAGPYEQYF.

The gene calls are TRBV4-3 and TRBJ1-6; 7 bases match TRBD1. The CDR3 length is 16 residues. With 0 bases clipped from V and 9 bases from J, the junction kept 8 bases outside the gene matches. From germline, CDR1 is LGHNA and CDR2 YSLEER. The CDR3, as DNA: TGCGCCAGCAGCCAAGATCAGGGACAGTGGGGTTCACCCCTCCACTTT. This translates into CASSQDQGQWGSPLHF.

This rearrangement joins TRBV27 to TRBJ2-1, with D tentatively TRBD2 (6 bases). The CDR3 sequence is 17 residues long. The germline V gene has CDR1 MNHEY and CDR2 SMNVEV (reference sequence). V was trimmed by 1 base and J by 5 bases, leaving 18 bases between them. The CDR3 region is CASSLWPPGLSDNEQFF. The CDR3 bases are TGTGCCAGCAGTTTATGGCCCCCGGGACTCTCAGACAATGAGCAGTTCTTC.

The genes are TRBV19 and TRBJ1-1; D gene ambiguous. CDR3 length: 17 amino acids. V was shortened by 2 bases and J by 2 bases, with 18 bases between the two germline ends. Looked up from germline, CDR1 is LNHDA and CDR2 is SQIVND (reference sequence). CDR3 sequence (DNA): TGTGCCAGTAGTATAAGCGGACGTAACTGGGTTAACACTGAAGCTTTCTTT. It translates to CASSISGRNWVNTEAFF. Using reference TRBV19 and TRBJ1-1 for the parts outside the CDR3, the full variable domain is DGGITQSPKYLFRKEGQNVTLSCEQNLNHDAMYWYRQDPGQGLRLIYYSQIVNDFQKGDIAEGYSVSREKKESFPLTVTSAQKNPTAFYLCASSISGRNWVNTEAFFGQGTRLTVV.

The J gene is TRBJ1-2, the V gene TRBV20-1; no clear D. V gave up 1 base and J gave up 8 bases, with 2 bases separating them. The CDR3 runs 9 residues. The germline gives CDR1 DFQATT, CDR2 SNEGSKA (reference sequence). The CDR3 region is CSARAGYTF. CDR3 sequence (DNA): TGCAGTGCTAGAGCGGGCTACACCTTC.

The V call is TRBV13, the J call TRBJ1-2; TRBD1 agrees at 10 bases. The V segment lost 2 bases and the J segment 5 bases; nucleotides outside the gene matches: 11. The CDR3 covers 17 residues. The germline V gene has CDR1 PRHDT and CDR2 FYEKMQ (reference sequence). CDR3 in DNA: TGTGCCAGCAGCTTAAGAGGCCCGGGACAGGGGTTTTATGGCTACACCTTC. Residues: CASSLRGPGQGFYGYTF.

The CDR3 loop reads CSARGEFEQFF. The CDR3 region has the DNA TGCAGTGCTAGAGGGGAGTTTGAGCAGTTCTTC. This sequence joins TRBV20-1 and TRBJ2-1; tentatively, D is TRBD2 (5 bases). CDR3 size: 11 residues. Looked up from germline, CDR1 is DFQATT and CDR2 is SNEGSKA (reference sequence). Trimming removed 1 base from V and 9 bases from J, with 7 bases in between.

The V call is TRBV27, the J call TRBJ2-1; 8 bases are a match to TRBD2. Trimming took 8 bases from V and 3 from J; bases not matched to a gene: 3. CDR1 is MNHEY and CDR2 is SMNVEV in the germline V gene (reference sequence). The CDR3 sequence is 13 residues long. CDR3 nucleotides: TGTGCCAGCGCGGGGGGTAGCTACAATGAGCAGTTCTTC. Its translation is CASAGGSYNEQFF.

The chain combines TRBV11-2 with TRBJ1-5, with 8 bases lining up with TRBD1. The junction had 3 bases not matched to a gene; V was cut back by 1 base and J by 7 bases. In germline, CDR1 is SGHAT, CDR2 FQNNGV. The CDR3 extends over 14 amino acids. The CDR3 loop is CASSLAGGRQPQHF. The CDR3, as DNA: TGTGCCAGCAGCTTAGCAGGGGGCAGACAGCCCCAGCATTTT.

This chain uses TRBV21-1 with TRBJ2-1; the table's D gene call, TRBD2, was not cross checked with the DNA. TRBV21-1 is recorded as a pseudogene. There are 16 residues in the CDR3. CDR3 DNA: TGTGCCAGCAGCAAAACGGGCCTAGCGGGATACAATGAGCAGTTCTTC. Its translation is CASSKTGLAGYNEQFF.

The chain is built from TRBV5-1 and TRBJ2-6; TRBD2 might be the D (5 bases). The V end lost 4 bases, the J end lost 1 base, and 18 bases lay between the germline ends. Per germline, CDR1 SGHRS and CDR2 YFSETQ. The CDR3 covers 18 residues. The CDR3 region has the DNA TGCGCCAGCAGCCTGGGGAGAAACACGTATTCTGGGGCCAACGTCCTGACTTTC. It translates to CASSLGRNTYSGANVLTF.